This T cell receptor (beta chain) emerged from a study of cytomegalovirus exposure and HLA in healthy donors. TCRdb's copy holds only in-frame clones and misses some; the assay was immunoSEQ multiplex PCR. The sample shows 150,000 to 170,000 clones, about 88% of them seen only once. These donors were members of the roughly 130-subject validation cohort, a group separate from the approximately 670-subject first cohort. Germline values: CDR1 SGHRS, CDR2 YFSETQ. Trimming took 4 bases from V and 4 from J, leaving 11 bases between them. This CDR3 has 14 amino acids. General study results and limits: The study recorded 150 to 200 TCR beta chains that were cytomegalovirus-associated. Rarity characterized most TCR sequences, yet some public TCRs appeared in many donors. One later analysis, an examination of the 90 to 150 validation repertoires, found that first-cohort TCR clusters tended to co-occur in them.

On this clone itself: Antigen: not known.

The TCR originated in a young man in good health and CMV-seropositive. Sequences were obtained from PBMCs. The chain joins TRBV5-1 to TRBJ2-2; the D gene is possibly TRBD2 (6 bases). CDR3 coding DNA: TGCGCCAGCAGCGCCGGAGGGGTCACCGGGGAGCTGTTTTTT. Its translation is CASSAGGVTGELFF.